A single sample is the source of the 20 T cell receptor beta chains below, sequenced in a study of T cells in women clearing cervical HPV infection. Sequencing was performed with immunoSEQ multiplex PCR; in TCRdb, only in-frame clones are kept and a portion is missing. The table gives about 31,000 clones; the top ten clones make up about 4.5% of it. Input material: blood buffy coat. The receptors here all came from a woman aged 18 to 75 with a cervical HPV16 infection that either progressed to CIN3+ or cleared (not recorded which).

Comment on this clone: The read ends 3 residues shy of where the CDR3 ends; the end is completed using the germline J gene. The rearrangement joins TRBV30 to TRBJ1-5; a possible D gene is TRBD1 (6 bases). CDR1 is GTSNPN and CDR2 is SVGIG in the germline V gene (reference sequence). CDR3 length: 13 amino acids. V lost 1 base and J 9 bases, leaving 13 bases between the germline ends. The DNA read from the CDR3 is TGTGCCTGGAGTGGGGACCGCAGGGGGCCC. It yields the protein CAWSGDRRGP. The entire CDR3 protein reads CAWSGDRRGPQHF.

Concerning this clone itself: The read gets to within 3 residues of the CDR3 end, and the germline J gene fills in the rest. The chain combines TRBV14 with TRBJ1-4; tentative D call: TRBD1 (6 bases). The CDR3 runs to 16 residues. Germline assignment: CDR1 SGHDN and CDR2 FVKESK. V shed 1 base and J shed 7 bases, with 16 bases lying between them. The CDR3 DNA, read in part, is TGTGCCAGCAGCCAAGTTGGGGGCAGGGTTGGTGAAAAA. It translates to CASSQVGGRVGEK. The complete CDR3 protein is CASSQVGGRVGEKLFF.

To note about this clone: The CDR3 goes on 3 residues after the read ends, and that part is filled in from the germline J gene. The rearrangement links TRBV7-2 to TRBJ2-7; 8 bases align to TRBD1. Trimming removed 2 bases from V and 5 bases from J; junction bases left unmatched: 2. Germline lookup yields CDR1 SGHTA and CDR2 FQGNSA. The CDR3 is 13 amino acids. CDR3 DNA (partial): TGTGCCAGCAGCTTACAGGGGGCGGACGAG. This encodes CASSLQGADE. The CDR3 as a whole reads CASSLQGADEQYF.

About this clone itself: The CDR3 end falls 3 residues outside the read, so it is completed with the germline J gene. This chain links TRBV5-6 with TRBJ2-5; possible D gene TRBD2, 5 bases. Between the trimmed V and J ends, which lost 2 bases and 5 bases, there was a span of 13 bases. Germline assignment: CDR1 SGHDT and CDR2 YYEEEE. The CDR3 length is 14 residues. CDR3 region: CASSFRAVGETQYF. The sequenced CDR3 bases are TGTGCCAGCAGCTTCAGAGCGGTGGGCGAGACC.

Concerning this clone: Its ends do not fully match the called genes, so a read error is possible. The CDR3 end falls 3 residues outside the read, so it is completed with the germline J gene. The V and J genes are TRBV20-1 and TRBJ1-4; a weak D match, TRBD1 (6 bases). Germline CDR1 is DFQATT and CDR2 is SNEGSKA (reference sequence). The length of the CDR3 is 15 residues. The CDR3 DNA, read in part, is TGCAGCGCTAGGGAGACAGGCAACTATAATTCACCA. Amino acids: CSARETGNYNSP. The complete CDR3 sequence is CSARETGNYNSPLFF.

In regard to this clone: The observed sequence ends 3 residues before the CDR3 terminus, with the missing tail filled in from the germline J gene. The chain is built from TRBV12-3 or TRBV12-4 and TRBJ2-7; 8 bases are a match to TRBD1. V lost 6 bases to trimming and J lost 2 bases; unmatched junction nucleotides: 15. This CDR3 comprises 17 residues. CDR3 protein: CASSPHPTGVFPYEQYF. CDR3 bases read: TGTGCCAGCAGCCCTCACCCGACAGGGGTTTTTCCCTACGAG.

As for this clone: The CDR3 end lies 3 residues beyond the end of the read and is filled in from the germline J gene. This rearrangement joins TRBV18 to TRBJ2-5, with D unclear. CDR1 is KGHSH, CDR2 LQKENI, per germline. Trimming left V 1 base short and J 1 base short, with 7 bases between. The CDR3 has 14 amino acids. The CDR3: CASSPQQSQETQYF. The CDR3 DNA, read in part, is TGTGCCAGCTCACCACAACAGTCCCAAGAGACC.

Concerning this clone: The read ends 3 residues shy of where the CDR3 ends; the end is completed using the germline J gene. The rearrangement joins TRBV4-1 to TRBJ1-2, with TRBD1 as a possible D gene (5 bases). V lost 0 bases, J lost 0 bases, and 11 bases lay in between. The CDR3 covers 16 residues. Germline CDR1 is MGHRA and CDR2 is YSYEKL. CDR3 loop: CASSQDWGGANYGYTF. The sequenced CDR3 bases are TGCGCCAGCAGCCAAGATTGGGGGGGAGCTAACTATGGC.

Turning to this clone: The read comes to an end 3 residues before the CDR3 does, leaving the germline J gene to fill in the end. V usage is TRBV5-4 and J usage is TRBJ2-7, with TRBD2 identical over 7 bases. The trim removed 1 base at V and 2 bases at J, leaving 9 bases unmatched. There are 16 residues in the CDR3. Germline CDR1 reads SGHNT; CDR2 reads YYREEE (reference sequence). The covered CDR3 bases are TGTGCCAGCAGCTTGCGGGGGAGGGCCGATGCCTACGAG. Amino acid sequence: CASSLRGRADAYE. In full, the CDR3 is CASSLRGRADAYEQYF.

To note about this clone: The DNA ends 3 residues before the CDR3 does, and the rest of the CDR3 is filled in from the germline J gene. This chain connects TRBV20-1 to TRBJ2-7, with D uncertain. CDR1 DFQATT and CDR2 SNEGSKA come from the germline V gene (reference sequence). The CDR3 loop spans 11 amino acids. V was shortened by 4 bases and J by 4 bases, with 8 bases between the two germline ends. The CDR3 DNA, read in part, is TGCAGTGCTACTGAAGGGTACGAG. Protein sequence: CSATEGYE. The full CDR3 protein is CSATEGYEQYF.

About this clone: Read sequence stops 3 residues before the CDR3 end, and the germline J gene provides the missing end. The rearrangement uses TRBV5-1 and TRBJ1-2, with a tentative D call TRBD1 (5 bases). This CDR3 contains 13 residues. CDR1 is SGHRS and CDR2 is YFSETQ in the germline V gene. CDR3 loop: CASSLGPGETYTF. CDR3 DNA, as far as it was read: TGCGCCAGCAGCTTGGGACCGGGGGAGACC.

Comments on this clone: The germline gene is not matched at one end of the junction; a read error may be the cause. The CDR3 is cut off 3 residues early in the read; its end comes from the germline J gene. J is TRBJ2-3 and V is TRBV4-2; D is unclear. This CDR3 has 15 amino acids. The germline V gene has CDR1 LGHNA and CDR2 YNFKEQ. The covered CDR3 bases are TGCGCCAGCAGCCCCTTACAGCTTAACACAGATACG. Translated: CASSPLQLNTDT. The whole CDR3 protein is CASSPLQLNTDTQYF.

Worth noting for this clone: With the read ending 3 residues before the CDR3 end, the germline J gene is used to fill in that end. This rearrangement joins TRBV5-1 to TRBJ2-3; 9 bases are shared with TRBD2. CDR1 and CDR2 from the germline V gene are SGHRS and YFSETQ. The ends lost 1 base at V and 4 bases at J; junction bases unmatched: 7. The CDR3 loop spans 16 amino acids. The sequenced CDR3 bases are TGCGCCAGCAGCTTGATTAGCGGGAGTGAGCCAGATACG. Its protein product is CASSLISGSEPDT. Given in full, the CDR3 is CASSLISGSEPDTQYF.

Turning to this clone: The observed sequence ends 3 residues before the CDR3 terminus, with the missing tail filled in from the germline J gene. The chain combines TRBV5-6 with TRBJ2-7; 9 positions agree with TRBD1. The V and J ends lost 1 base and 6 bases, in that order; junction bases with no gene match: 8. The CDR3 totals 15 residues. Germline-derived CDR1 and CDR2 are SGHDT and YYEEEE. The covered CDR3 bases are TGTGCCAGCAGCTTGCCGGGACAGGGCGAACGCGAG. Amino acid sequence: CASSLPGQGERE. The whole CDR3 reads CASSLPGQGEREQYF.

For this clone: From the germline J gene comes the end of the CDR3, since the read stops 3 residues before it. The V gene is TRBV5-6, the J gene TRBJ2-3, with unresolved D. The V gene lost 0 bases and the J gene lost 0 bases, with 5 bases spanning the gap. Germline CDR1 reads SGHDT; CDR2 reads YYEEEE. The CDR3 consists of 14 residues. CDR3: CASSLAGSTDTQYF. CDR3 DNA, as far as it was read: TGTGCCAGCAGCTTGGCCGGTAGCACAGATACG.

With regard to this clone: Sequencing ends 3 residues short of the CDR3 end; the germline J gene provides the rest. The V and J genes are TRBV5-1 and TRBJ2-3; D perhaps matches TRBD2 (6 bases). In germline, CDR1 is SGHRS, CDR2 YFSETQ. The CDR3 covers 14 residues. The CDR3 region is CASSLVGGVETQYF. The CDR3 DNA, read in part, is TGCGCCAGCAGCTTGGTCGGGGGTGTGGAGACG. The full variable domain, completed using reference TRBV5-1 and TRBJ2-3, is KAGVTQTPRYLIKTRGQQVTLSCSPISGHRSVSWYQQTPGQGLQFLFEYFSETQRNKGNFPGRFSGRQFSNSRSEMNVSTLELGDSALYLCASSLVGGVETQYFGPGTRLTVL.

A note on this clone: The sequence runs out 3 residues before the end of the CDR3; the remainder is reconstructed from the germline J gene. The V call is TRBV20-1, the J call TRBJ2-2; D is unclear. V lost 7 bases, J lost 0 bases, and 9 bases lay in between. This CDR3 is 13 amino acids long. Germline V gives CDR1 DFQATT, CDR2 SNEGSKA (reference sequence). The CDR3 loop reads CSGASPNTGELFF. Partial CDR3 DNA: TGCAGTGGGGCCAGCCCGAACACCGGGGAG.

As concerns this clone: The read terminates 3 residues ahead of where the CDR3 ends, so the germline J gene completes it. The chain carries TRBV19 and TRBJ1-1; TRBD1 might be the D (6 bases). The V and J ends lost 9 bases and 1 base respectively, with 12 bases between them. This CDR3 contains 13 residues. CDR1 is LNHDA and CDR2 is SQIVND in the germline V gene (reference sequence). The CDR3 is CASRDRPNTEAFF. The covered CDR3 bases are TGTGCCAGCAGAGACAGGCCGAACACTGAA.

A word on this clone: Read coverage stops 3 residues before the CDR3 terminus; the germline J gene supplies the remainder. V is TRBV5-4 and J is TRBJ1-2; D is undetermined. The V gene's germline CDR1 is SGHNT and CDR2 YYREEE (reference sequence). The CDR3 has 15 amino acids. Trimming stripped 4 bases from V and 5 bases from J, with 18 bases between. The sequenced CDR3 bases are TGTGCCAGCAGCCCCGACATGCGTGGTAGTTATGGC. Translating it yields CASSPDMRGSYG. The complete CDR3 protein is CASSPDMRGSYGYTF. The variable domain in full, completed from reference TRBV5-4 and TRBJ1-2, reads ETGVTQSPTHLIKTRGQQVTLRCSSQSGHNTVSWYQQALGQGPQFIFQYYREEENGRGNFPPRFSGLQFPNYSSELNVNALELDDSALYLCASSPDMRGSYGYTFGSGTRLTVV.

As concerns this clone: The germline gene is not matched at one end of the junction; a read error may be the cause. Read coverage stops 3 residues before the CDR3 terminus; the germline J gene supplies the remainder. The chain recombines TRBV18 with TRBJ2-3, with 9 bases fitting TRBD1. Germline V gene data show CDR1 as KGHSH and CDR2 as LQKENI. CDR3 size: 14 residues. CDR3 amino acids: CASSPTGGAETQYF. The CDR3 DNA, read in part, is TGTGCCAGCTCACCAACAGGGGGCGCAGAGACG.